The 5 T cell receptor beta chains below come from one sample, sequenced in a study of T cell changes during pregnancy in multiple sclerosis. Repertoires were generated with immunoSEQ multiplex PCR, while TCRdb's copy carries only in-frame clones and drops some. The repertoire has approximately 71,000 clones, around 90% of them found once; the top ten carry 1.5% to 2.5%. The source material was peripheral blood, sampled in the second trimester of pregnancy. The receptors derive from a female donor with multiple sclerosis, enrolled in a pregnancy study.

The J gene is TRBJ1-1, the V gene TRBV30, with 8 bases fitting TRBD1. The junction had 18 bases not matched to a gene; V was cut back by 1 base and J by 11 bases. Germline CDR1 and CDR2: GTSNPN and SVGIG (reference sequence). This CDR3 is 16 amino acids long. The CDR3 loop reads CAWSAIPGTGQFKAFF. In nucleotides, the CDR3 is TGTGCCTGGAGTGCCATACCGGGGACAGGTCAATTTAAGGCTTTCTTT.

The chain joins TRBV6-4 to TRBJ2-3; a possible D gene is TRBD2 (5 bases). Germline values: CDR1 MRHNA, CDR2 SNTAGT. This CDR3 has 15 amino acids. Trimming took off 2 bases at V and 2 bases at J, with 11 bases between the two ends. The CDR3 is CASSDDPGITDTQYF. CDR3 DNA: TGTGCCAGCAGTGACGATCCGGGAATCACAGATACGCAGTATTTT.

The chain has TRBV10-3 and TRBJ2-2; D remains ambiguous. V was pared by 4 bases and J by 1 base, with 7 bases between. Germline V gives CDR1 ENHRY, CDR2 SYGVKD. The CDR3 runs to 14 residues. The CDR3 DNA reads as TGTGCCATCAGTGGGCTGATGAACACCGGGGAGCTGTTTTTT. It codes for CAISGLMNTGELFF.

The V and J genes are TRBV5-6 and TRBJ2-3; tentative D call: TRBD1 (6 bases). Trimming pared 5 bases from V and 1 base from J, leaving 14 bases between. The V gene's germline CDR1 is SGHDT and CDR2 YYEEEE. This CDR3 has 15 residues. The CDR3 protein is CASRQTGGGTDTQYF. The CDR3 DNA reads as TGTGCCAGCAGGCAGACTGGGGGCGGCACAGATACGCAGTATTTT.

The chain links TRBV2 to TRBJ2-6; the D gene is possibly TRBD1 (5 bases). V was clipped by 6 bases and J by 0 bases, with 12 bases between them. The CDR3 is 16 amino acids. Germline-derived CDR1 and CDR2 are SNHLY and FYNNEI. The chain's CDR3 is CASRSPGISGANVLTF. The CDR3 DNA reads as TGTGCCAGCAGGTCGCCAGGGATCTCTGGGGCCAACGTCCTGACTTTC.